This T cell receptor (beta chain) stems from a study of human T cells and chemical hapten exposure. Study details: Patients got weekly scalp diphenylcyclopropenone doses over the approximately 24-week study. TCR yield per sample varied, mainly due to pooled library volumes.

Time point noted: patch test 1, 2 weeks after DPC sensitization. Treatment indicated: therapeutic diphenylcyclopropenone sensitization with weekly scalp DPC. Venepuncture was done earlier than the placement of each patch test. The CDR3 spans 16 residues. Unmatched junction bases numbered 12, after V lost 1 base and J lost 6 bases. One entry per CDR3 protein, called by TCRdb with MiXCR from the RACE reads. The sample lists tens of thousands of distinct CDR3 sequences, approximately 32% occurring once. To note about this clonotype: No antigen is known for it.

Study outcomes and limitations: In comparison with controls, expanded TCRs gave rise to a significantly larger number of large CDR3 similarity clusters.

Sequences were derived from whole blood, sampled in connection with sensitization to the hapten diphenylcyclopropenone (DPC). The chain combines TRBV12-3 or TRBV12-4 with TRBJ2-7; TRBD2 matches 7 bases. The sequence derives from a man aged 35 to 55 with alopecia areata. Some clones in this sample may be carry-over from other donors' samples. The CDR3 bases are TGTGCCAGCAGTTTAGTCTTACCGGGAGGCGTTTCCGAGCAGTACTTC. This gives the protein CASSLVLPGGVSEQYF.